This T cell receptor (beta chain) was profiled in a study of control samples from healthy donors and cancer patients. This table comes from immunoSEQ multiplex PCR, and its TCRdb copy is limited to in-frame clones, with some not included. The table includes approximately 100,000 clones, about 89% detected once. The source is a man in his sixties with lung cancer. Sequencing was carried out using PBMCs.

The CDR3 protein is CASSAGQGYGYTF. The CDR3 DNA sequence: TGTGCCAGCAGCGCGGGACAGGGCTATGGCTACACCTTC. The chain recombines TRBV7-6 with TRBJ1-2; 9 bases map to TRBD1. Germline CDR1 is SGHVS and CDR2 is FNYEAQ. The CDR3 sequence is 13 residues long. The V and J ends lost 5 bases and 4 bases, in that order; junction bases with no gene match: 2.